These 22 T cell receptor beta chains were all obtained from the same sample, sequenced in a study of naive and memory T cell subsets. Their specific antigens are unknown. Study results and caveats: Especially in CD8 cells, naive repertoires contained a few larger clonotypes, possibly CD45RA-re-expressing memory cells.

Two oligonucleotides, mixed equimolar, formed the beta constant-region primer covering TRBC1 and TRBC2. Ligated cDNA was amplified by four rounds of PCR with nested alpha and beta constant-region primers and SP2. TCRdb used MiXCR to reprocess the UMI-ligation and nested PCR reads, holding one entry per CDR3 protein. The repertoire holds approximately 140,000 distinct CDR3 sequences, approximately 20% seen once, with about 0.6% in the top ten. Sample: naive CD8+ T cells from blood. The receptors here all came from a human donor in good health.

The V call is TRBV19, the J call TRBJ2-7; 10 nucleotides agree with TRBD2. The V gene's germline CDR1 is LNHDA and CDR2 SQIVND (reference sequence). The CDR3 runs to 15 residues. With 3 bases clipped from V and 3 bases from J, the junction kept 5 bases outside the gene matches. The DNA of the CDR3 is TGTGCCAGTAGTATCGCTAGCGGGAGAGGCTACGAGCAGTACTTC. Translating gives CASSIASGRGYEQYF.

The sample holds a few counts of this clonotype. The chain joins TRBV24-1 to TRBJ2-1; unclear D gene. Germline assignment: CDR1 KGHDR and CDR2 SFDVKD. The CDR3 totals 14 residues. V lost 0 bases and J lost 3, with 5 bases in between. The CDR3 loop reads CATSDLPGYNEQFF. In DNA form, the CDR3 reads TGTGCCACCAGTGATTTGCCCGGCTACAATGAGCAGTTCTTC.

This rearrangement joins TRBV28 to TRBJ2-5; D is unclear. The CDR3 sequence is 15 residues long. Germline lookup yields CDR1 MDHEN and CDR2 SYDVKM. Trimming pared 4 bases from V and 2 bases from J, leaving 14 bases between. CDR3 sequence reads: CASSYPDSPQETQYF. The CDR3 DNA reads TGTGCCAGCAGTTATCCCGATTCCCCACAAGAGACCCAGTACTTC.

This clonotype was observed a few times. The chain couples TRBV3-1 to TRBJ1-3; 7 positions match TRBD1. Germline CDR1 LGHDT, CDR2 YNNKEL (reference sequence). The CDR3 runs 17 residues. J was trimmed by 0 bases and V by 0 bases; bases with no gene match: 5. CDR3 in amino acids: CASSQDIRDSSGNTIYF. The CDR3 nucleotides are TGTGCCAGCAGCCAAGATATCCGGGACAGCTCTGGAAACACCATATATTTT.

V and J are TRBV12-3 or TRBV12-4 and TRBJ2-1; 8 positions agree with TRBD1. CDR3 length equals 15 residues. Trimming at V came to 6 bases and at J to 7 bases, leaving 11 bases not matched to a gene. The CDR3 protein is CASSPRTGLLNEQFF. CDR3 in DNA: TGTGCCAGCAGCCCGAGGACAGGGTTATTGAATGAGCAGTTCTTC.

The chain combines TRBV7-6 with TRBJ2-1; D is unresolved. With 0 bases removed from V and 10 bases from J, the gap between germline ends came to 7 bases. Germline V gene data show CDR1 as SGHVS and CDR2 as FNYEAQ. This CDR3 region has 12 residues. DNA for the CDR3: TGTGCCAGCAGCTTAGCGGGTGGGGAGCAGTTCTTC. Amino acids: CASSLAGGEQFF.

This clonotype has more than one count but fewer than ten. The chain combines TRBV15 with TRBJ2-3; no definite D call. Trimming removed 1 base at V and 4 bases at J, with 6 bases between. The CDR3 covers 13 residues. Germline V gives CDR1 LNHNV, CDR2 YYDKDF (reference sequence). The CDR3 DNA reads as TGTGCCACCAGCAGAGCGGTATCAGATACGCAGTATTTT. This sequence encodes CATSRAVSDTQYF.

The rearrangement links TRBV6-6 to TRBJ2-1; unclear D gene. V was cut by 0 bases and J by 2 bases, with 14 bases left in between. The length of the CDR3 is 17 residues. CDR1 is MNHNY, CDR2 SVGAGI, per germline (reference sequence). The CDR3 loop reads CASSYSMQTYPYNEQFF. The CDR3 DNA reads as TGTGCCAGCAGTTACTCCATGCAGACCTACCCCTACAATGAGCAGTTCTTC.

This clonotype has more than one count but fewer than ten. The chain joins TRBV27 to TRBJ2-1; weak D call: TRBD2 (6 bases). V was cut by 5 bases and J by 4 bases, with 15 bases left in between. The CDR3 extends over 15 amino acids. Germline CDR1 and CDR2: MNHEY and SMNVEV (reference sequence). The CDR3 is CASSPRDSLYNEQFF. For the CDR3, the DNA is TGTGCCAGCAGTCCCCGGGACTCTCTATACAATGAGCAGTTCTTC.

J is TRBJ1-1 and V is TRBV4-3; D unresolved. With 2 bases removed from V and 1 base from J, the gap between germline ends came to 11 bases. CDR1 and CDR2 (germline): LGHNA, YSLEER. The CDR3 is made up of 15 amino acids. The CDR3 DNA follows: TGCGCCAGCAGCCAACTGACGGGATCGAACACTGAAGCTTTCTTT. It yields the protein CASSQLTGSNTEAFF.

This clonotype occurred a few times. The V and J genes are TRBV28 and TRBJ2-7; 13 bases agree with TRBD2. Germline V gene data show CDR1 as MDHEN and CDR2 as SYDVKM. V trimming: 5 bases; J trimming: 3 bases; junction bases outside the gene matches: 7. This CDR3 has 16 residues. CDR3 nucleotide sequence: TGTGCCAGCAGTCTGCGGACTAGCGGGAGTCTCTACGAGCAGTACTTC. This translates into CASSLRTSGSLYEQYF.

This clonotype has a count of ten or more. This chain joins TRBV6-2 or TRBV6-3 and TRBJ1-1, with 7 bases matching TRBD1. With 5 bases clipped from V and 3 bases from J, the junction kept 12 bases outside the gene matches. Per germline, CDR1 MNHEY and CDR2 SVGEGT. The length of the CDR3 is 16 residues. The CDR3 loop is CASSTRGGWFDTEAFF. The CDR3 nucleotides read TGTGCCAGCAGTACCAGGGGGGGATGGTTCGACACTGAAGCTTTCTTT.

The rearrangement links TRBV27 to TRBJ2-1; 9 bases agree with TRBD2. After removal of 6 bases from V and 6 bases from J, the junction contained 9 bases not matched to a gene. The CDR3 length is 15 residues. CDR1 is MNHEY, CDR2 SMNVEV, per germline (reference sequence). The CDR3 DNA is TGTGCCAGCAGCCACACAGCGGGAGGCCTCAATGAGCAGTTCTTC. Residues: CASSHTAGGLNEQFF.

This clonotype was seen only a few times. This sequence joins TRBV6-5 and TRBJ2-1; TRBD2 is a possible D gene (5 bases). V dropped 0 bases and J dropped 1 base, with 10 bases sitting between them. The germline CDR1 and CDR2 sequences are MNHEY and SVGAGI. This CDR3 has 16 residues. CDR3 sequence (DNA): TGTGCCAGCAGTTACTCTAGGAGAGGGTCCTACAATGAGCAGTTCTTC. Residues: CASSYSRRGSYNEQFF.

The chain combines TRBV12-3 or TRBV12-4 with TRBJ1-5; D possibly corresponds to TRBD1 (6 bases). The CDR3 is 13 residues long. V shed 5 bases and J shed 6 bases, with 11 bases lying between them. The DNA for the CDR3 is TGTGCCAGCAGTCCCACAGGGTTTCAGCCCCAGCATTTT. This translates into CASSPTGFQPQHF.

This chain connects TRBV7-9 to TRBJ2-1, with TRBD2 matching 7 bases. Trimming cost V 5 bases and J 9 bases; bases outside gene matches: 10. The CDR3 has 14 residues. From germline, CDR1 is SEHNR and CDR2 FQNEAQ (reference sequence). The CDR3 nucleotides read TGTGCCAGCAGCCCCCCAACCAGGGAGGGTGAGCAGTTCTTC. This codes for CASSPPTREGEQFF.

V is TRBV15 and J is TRBJ2-7, with D possibly TRBD2 on 6 matching bases. The V end was cut by 5 bases, the J end by 0 bases, with 17 bases between. The CDR3 extends over 16 amino acids. The germline gives CDR1 LNHNV, CDR2 YYDKDF (reference sequence). The DNA for the CDR3 is TGTGCCACCAGCCAAGATGGAGGGTTTTCCTCCTACGAGCAGTACTTC. Translated, it gives CATSQDGGFSSYEQYF.

This clonotype was seen a handful of times. CDR3 loop: CASGLVPSGSDPPYNEQFF. As DNA, the CDR3 is TGTGCTAGTGGTTTGGTCCCTAGCGGGTCAGACCCCCCTTACAATGAGCAGTTCTTC. This chain joins TRBV12-5 and TRBJ2-1; 8 nucleotides match TRBD2. This CDR3 spans 19 amino acids. The ends lost 0 bases at V and 4 bases at J; junction bases unmatched: 14. The V gene's germline CDR1 is LGHNT and CDR2 FRNRAP.

This chain uses TRBV28 with TRBJ2-1, with 8 nucleotides matching TRBD2. CDR3 length: 16 amino acids. Trimming removed 7 bases from V and 7 bases from J; junction bases left unmatched: 15. Germline assignment: CDR1 MDHEN and CDR2 SYDVKM. The CDR3: CASKHTGLVEFNEQFF. CDR3 DNA sequence: TGTGCCAGCAAACATACGGGACTAGTGGAGTTTAATGAGCAGTTCTTC.

This clonotype was seen only once. The chain combines TRBV6-5 with TRBJ2-7, with D perhaps matching TRBD1 or TRBD2 (7 bases each). Germline V CDR1 and CDR2: MNHEY, SVGAGI. Deletions cut 2 bases from V and 3 bases from J, with 17 bases between. The CDR3 runs to 16 residues. In DNA, the CDR3 is TGTGCCAGCAGTTACCCTGGGCAGGGGGGGCACTACGAGCAGTACTTC. Residues: CASSYPGQGGHYEQYF.

This CDR3 reads CASSWDLESSYNEQFF. The CDR3 DNA reads as TGTGCCAGCAGTTGGGACTTGGAAAGCTCCTACAATGAGCAGTTCTTC. The chain couples TRBV27 to TRBJ2-1; tentative D call: TRBD2 (6 bases). This CDR3 is built from 16 residues. CDR1 is MNHEY and CDR2 is SMNVEV in the germline V gene (reference sequence). V dropped 4 bases and J dropped 0 bases, with 13 bases sitting between them.

The J gene is TRBJ2-7, the V gene TRBV10-3; D not resolved. The CDR3 is 12 residues long. With 4 bases removed from V and 5 bases from J, the gap between germline ends came to 9 bases. The germline gives CDR1 ENHRY, CDR2 SYGVKD. The CDR3, as DNA: TGTGCCATCAGTGGAAGGGTAGACGAGCAGTACTTC. It is translated as CAISGRVDEQYF.